The 17 T cell receptor beta chains below were found in one sample sequenced in a study of cytomegalovirus exposure and HLA in healthy donors. The PCR was carried out with 60 Vbeta primers and 13 Jbeta primers. TCRdb's table, derived via immunoSEQ multiplex PCR, lists solely in-frame clones and lacks some. This repertoire includes 70,000 to 75,000 clones. Sequencing was performed on PBMCs. Source of these receptors: a female donor in good health and CMV-seropositive.

V is TRBV27 and J is TRBJ2-7, with 12 bases identical to TRBD2. The CDR3 sequence is 16 residues long. V lost 4 bases, J lost 6 bases, and 10 bases stayed unmatched. Germline CDR1 MNHEY, CDR2 SMNVEV (reference sequence). The CDR3: CASSSRLAGALFEQYF. The DNA for the CDR3 is TGTGCCAGCAGTTCAAGACTAGCGGGGGCGCTTTTCGAGCAGTACTTC.

The chain couples TRBV7-6 to TRBJ2-7; 7 nucleotides agree with TRBD1. V lost 5 bases to trimming and J lost 3 bases; unmatched junction nucleotides: 10. This CDR3 has 15 amino acids. The germline CDR1 and CDR2 sequences are SGHVS and FNYEAQ. The CDR3 sequence: CASSPPQGINYEQYF. For the CDR3, the DNA is TGTGCCAGCAGCCCGCCACAGGGGATCAACTACGAGCAGTACTTC.

This chain joins TRBV19 and TRBJ2-7; possibly TRBD2 for D (6 bases). Germline V lookup: CDR1 LNHDA, CDR2 SQIVND (reference sequence). The ends were cut back, 3 bases at V and 1 base at J, with 10 bases in the middle. The CDR3 length is 14 residues. CDR3 residues: CASSMVSGSYEQYF. The CDR3 bases are TGTGCCAGTAGTATGGTGAGCGGGTCCTACGAGCAGTACTTC.

The chain is built from TRBV5-8 and TRBJ2-2; 8 bases agree with TRBD2. V shed 2 bases, J shed 8 bases, and the junction held 5 bases outside the gene matches. The CDR3 is 14 amino acids. The germline V gene encodes CDR1 SGHTS and CDR2 YDEGEE. CDR3 region: CASSLYSGTGELFF. The CDR3 DNA sequence: TGTGCCAGCAGCTTATATAGCGGGACAGGGGAGCTGTTTTTT.

The CDR3 bases are TGTGCCAGCAGGACCGGGACTTGGGATCAGCCCCAGCATTTT. Translation gives CASRTGTWDQPQHF. The genes are TRBV5-6 and TRBJ1-5, with a weak D call TRBD1 (5 bases). The CDR3 has 14 amino acids. V lost 5 bases, J lost 5 bases, and 14 bases lay in between. Germline CDR1 SGHDT, CDR2 YYEEEE.

V gene TRBV5-1 combines with J gene TRBJ1-5, with D hard to call. The CDR3 is made up of 15 amino acids. The germline V gene encodes CDR1 SGHRS and CDR2 YFSETQ. V lost 0 bases, J lost 0 bases, and 7 bases lay in between. In DNA form, the CDR3 reads TGCGCCAGCAGCTTGGACGGGTATAGCAATCAGCCCCAGCATTTT. Its protein is CASSLDGYSNQPQHF.

The rearrangement joins TRBV7-2 to TRBJ2-7; 8 bases align to TRBD1. Germline CDR1 reads SGHTA; CDR2 reads FQGNSA. The CDR3 totals 13 residues. Unmatched junction bases numbered 5, after V lost 4 bases and J lost 6 bases. For the CDR3, the DNA is TGTGCCAGCAGCTCTTCCGACAGGGGCGAGCAGTACTTC. This gives the protein CASSSSDRGEQYF.

The J gene is TRBJ2-1, the V gene TRBV6-5; 10 positions agree with TRBD2. The CDR3 sequence is 14 residues long. Germline V gene data show CDR1 as MNHEY and CDR2 as SVGAGI. The V gene end was trimmed by 3 bases and the J gene end by 10 bases; junction bases not matched to a gene: 6. The CDR3 sequence is CASSYGLAGAEQFF. The CDR3 nucleotides are TGTGCCAGCAGTTATGGTCTAGCGGGGGCCGAGCAGTTCTTC.

This sequence joins TRBV28 and TRBJ2-7; TRBD2 might be the D (5 bases). The CDR3 contains 11 residues. The germline V gene encodes CDR1 MDHEN and CDR2 SYDVKM. The germline V and J ends were trimmed by 5 bases and 6 bases, with 8 bases remaining between them. CDR3 bases: TGTGCCAGCAGTACTGGAGGCGAGCAGTACTTC. It is translated as CASSTGGEQYF.

The CDR3 region has the DNA TGTGCCAGCAGCTTAGCCCTGGGCAGCCAAGAGACCCAGTACTTC. Protein: CASSLALGSQETQYF. The rearrangement links TRBV7-9 to TRBJ2-5; D is undetermined. Germline CDR1 is SEHNR and CDR2 is FQNEAQ (reference sequence). V shed 0 bases and J shed 1 base, with 9 bases lying between them. The length of the CDR3 is 15 residues.

The CDR3 DNA is TGCAGCGTTGGAACGCCGACAGGGCATGCGGGTGAAAAACTGTTTTTT. Amino acids: CSVGTPTGHAGEKLFF. The V call is TRBV29-1, the J call TRBJ1-4; 7 positions match TRBD1. Germline V gene sequence: CDR1 SQVTM, CDR2 ANQGSEA. Trimming at V came to 4 bases and at J to 7 bases, leaving 15 bases not matched to a gene. The CDR3 is 16 residues long. Drawing the rest from reference TRBV29-1 and TRBJ1-4, the complete variable domain is SAVISQKPSRDICQRGTSLTIQCQVDSQVTMMFWYRQQPGQSLTLIATANQGSEATYESGFVIDKFPISRPNLTFSTLTVSNMSPEDSSIYLCSVGTPTGHAGEKLFFGSGTQLSVL.

This chain uses TRBV18 with TRBJ1-1; 9 bases agree with TRBD1. The V gene's germline CDR1 is KGHSH and CDR2 LQKENI. V was clipped by 0 bases and J by 10 bases; unmatched bases: 12. This CDR3 has 16 amino acids. The CDR3 nucleotides read TGTGCCAGCTCACCACCGGGGGGACAGGGCCTGATTGGAGCTTTCTTT. Amino acid sequence: CASSPPGGQGLIGAFF. Full variable domain (rest looked up from reference TRBV18 and TRBJ1-1): NAGVMQNPRHLVRRRGQEARLRCSPMKGHSHVYWYRQLPEEGLKFMVYLQKENIIDESGMPKERFSAEFPKEGPSILRIQQVVRGDSAAYFCASSPPGGQGLIGAFFGQGTRLTVV.

The J gene is TRBJ2-7, the V gene TRBV5-1; 7 nucleotides align to TRBD1. J lost 0 bases, V lost 5 bases, and 8 bases had no gene match. Germline lookup yields CDR1 SGHRS and CDR2 YFSETQ. There are 15 residues in the CDR3. The CDR3 DNA sequence: TGCGCCAGCAGGCCTGGACAGGTGACCTCCTACGAGCAGTACTTC. The encoded protein is CASRPGQVTSYEQYF.

The rearrangement links TRBV4-1 to TRBJ2-7; 9 bases line up with TRBD2. The CDR3 totals 16 residues. In germline, CDR1 is MGHRA, CDR2 YSYEKL. V shed 1 base, J shed 5 bases, and the junction held 9 bases outside the gene matches. In DNA, the CDR3 is TGCGCCAGCAGCCAAGTCCCCACTAGCGGGTCCCACGAGCAGTACTTC. It encodes CASSQVPTSGSHEQYF.

This chain connects TRBV5-1 to TRBJ1-1, with 10 bases fitting TRBD1. The V segment lost 5 bases and the J segment 10 bases; nucleotides outside the gene matches: 5. Looked up from germline, CDR1 is SGHRS and CDR2 is YFSETQ. The CDR3 is 12 amino acids. CDR3 DNA sequence: TGCGCCAGCAGTAGGGACAGGGGTTTAGCTTTCTTT. Protein product: CASSRDRGLAFF.

The chain couples TRBV29-1 to TRBJ1-5, with D unclear. Germline assignment: CDR1 SQVTM and CDR2 ANQGSEA. The V end lost 4 bases, the J end lost 2 bases, and 15 bases lay between the germline ends. The CDR3 is made up of 15 amino acids. CDR3 nucleotides: TGCAGCGTTGTAGAGGGAGGGATGGGCAATCAGCCCCAGCATTTT. It yields the protein CSVVEGGMGNQPQHF.

This chain uses TRBV4-3 with TRBJ2-2; 8 bases map to TRBD1. With 2 bases clipped from V and 6 bases from J, the junction kept 2 bases outside the gene matches. The CDR3 is made up of 14 amino acids. Germline lookup yields CDR1 LGHNA and CDR2 YSLEER. The CDR3 DNA sequence: TGCGCCAGCAGCCAACCACAGGGGGCCGGGGAGCTGTTTTTT. As protein: CASSQPQGAGELFF.